A selection of T cell receptor beta chains follows, all from one sample in a study of blood T cell repertoires in COVID-19. The repertoire was sequenced with immunoSEQ multiplex PCR; TCRdb's copy has only in-frame clones and lacks some. This sample has about 170,000 clones, with about four fifths found just once. The material sequenced was peripheral blood. The receptors originated from a woman at least 80 years old with COVID-19, enrolled during active disease. Both conserved end residues are trimmed from each CDR3. Each record gives: V gene, J gene, CDR3 protein.

TRBV7-9	TRBJ2-7	ASSSAGTGGEQY
TRBV7-9	TRBJ2-3	ASSFMEGRSTDTQY
TRBV7-3	TRBJ2-2	ASSSWTGSGELF
TRBV27	TRBJ2-1	ASSGLEGVEF
TRBV7-2	TRBJ1-2	ASSSDREVGYT
TRBV18	TRBJ1-4	ASSPILGTAYEKLF
TRBV6-1	TRBJ2-4	ASSEGDSWLNIQY
TRBV15	TRBJ1-6	ATQAEDSPLH
TRBV30	TRBJ1-2	AWSGFQDSNYGYT
TRBV14	TRBJ2-7	ASSLPNTGGVYEQY
TRBV7-3	TRBJ2-7	ASSPNVGSPSSYEQY
TRBV7-2	TRBJ2-3	ASSLGVQGTTQY
TRBV20-1	TRBJ2-3	SASPRERGTDTQY
TRBV9	TRBJ1-3	ASSVSGTTSGNTIY
TRBV28	TRBJ2-5	ASSLGGIARGTQY
TRBV7-2	TRBJ2-2	ASSELAGGTGELF
TRBV12-3/TRBV12-4	TRBJ1-2	ASRISGFYGYT
TRBV2	TRBJ1-1	ASNVANTEAF
TRBV10-3	TRBJ2-3	AVRGEGTDTQY
TRBV9	TRBJ2-1	ASSVTGATYNEQF
TRBV7-9	TRBJ1-5	ASSLGQSNQPQH
TRBV5-1	TRBJ2-5	ASSLGGGQETQY
TRBV2	TRBJ2-2	ASRGLAGINTGELF
TRBV5-1	TRBJ2-2	ASSLGQSTGELF
TRBV25-1	TRBJ1-1	ASSESSVAF
TRBV20-1	TRBJ2-5	SASPEQETQY
TRBV18	TRBJ2-7	ASSPPVGGTSYEQY
TRBV7-2	TRBJ1-1	ASSLAGGLNTEAF
TRBV21-1	TRBJ1-6	ASSKTYRQGALGSPLH
TRBV7-2	TRBJ1-2	ASSEDSTLLGYT
TRBV2	TRBJ2-3	ASIRLRTDTQY
TRBV29-1	TRBJ1-1	SVVQGVTNTEAF
TRBV11-2	TRBJ1-6	ASSSTTSLH
TRBV7-2	TRBJ2-3	ASSPMAGTDTQY
TRBV7-9	TRBJ1-1	ASGDVRGGTEAF
TRBV6-5	TRBJ1-2	ASSYIGTPYGYT
TRBV3-1/TRBV3-2	TRBJ2-5	ASSRSGGAETQY
TRBV29-1	TRBJ2-5	SVEERGGQETQY
TRBV5-5	TRBJ2-1	ASSLTSVTYNEQF
TRBV18	TRBJ2-2	ASSPVISAGELF
TRBV6-5	TRBJ2-1	ASRYTIGQGYEQF
TRBV30	TRBJ1-6	AGRAMWDNSPLH
TRBV5-1	TRBJ2-7	ASSLAWDRGLYEQY